Listed below are T cell receptor beta chains from one sample, sequenced in a study of CXCR3-negative and CXCR3-positive naive CD8 T cells. TCRdb reprocessed the 5' RACE reads, with one entry per CDR3 protein and no DNA. The sample includes over 150,000 distinct CDR3 sequences. Input material: naive CXCR3+ CD8+ T cells from blood. Receptors were obtained from a human donor in good health. Some clones in this sample may be carry-over from other donors' samples. Each CDR3 is given with its conserved first and last residue.

V gene: TRBV6-5; J gene: TRBJ2-7; CDR3 protein: CASSYGIAGGTSYEQYF
V gene: TRBV5-6; J gene: TRBJ1-2; CDR3 protein: CASSLVAGGAYGYTF
V gene: TRBV27; J gene: TRBJ2-7; CDR3 protein: CASSLRESSYEQYF
V gene: TRBV7-9; J gene: TRBJ2-2; CDR3 protein: CASSLGFLNTGELFF
V gene: TRBV7-8; J gene: TRBJ1-2; CDR3 protein: CASSLLSRSFNYGYTF
V gene: TRBV28; J gene: TRBJ1-1; CDR3 protein: CASRQTEDRGMNTEAFF
V gene: TRBV15; J gene: TRBJ2-7; CDR3 protein: CATSRVEAGSYEQYF
V gene: TRBV7-9; J gene: TRBJ2-1; CDR3 protein: CASSFSRARSPYNEQFF
V gene: TRBV28; J gene: TRBJ1-1; CDR3 protein: CARSFSPGQGLLNTEAFF
V gene: TRBV9; J gene: TRBJ1-2; CDR3 protein: CASSVGAGNYGYTF
V gene: TRBV7-6; J gene: TRBJ2-3; CDR3 protein: CASSPLLAGADTQYF
V gene: TRBV27; J gene: TRBJ2-7; CDR3 protein: CASSLWVSGSGPAYEQYF
V gene: TRBV7-2; J gene: TRBJ2-7; CDR3 protein: CASSLAFLEGSPYEQYF
V gene: TRBV27; J gene: TRBJ1-5; CDR3 protein: CATDKAPRDRVKHF
V gene: TRBV7-6; J gene: TRBJ1-6; CDR3 protein: CASSRTGESSYNSPLHF
V gene: TRBV7-3; J gene: TRBJ2-5; CDR3 protein: CASSFLSTGHQETQYF
V gene: TRBV7-9; J gene: TRBJ1-2; CDR3 protein: CASSPPHPGGHGYTF
V gene: TRBV12-3/TRBV12-4; J gene: TRBJ2-1; CDR3 protein: CASSLKLGLGEQFF
V gene: TRBV7-3; J gene: TRBJ1-3; CDR3 protein: CASSLGSSGNTIYF
V gene: TRBV5-1; J gene: TRBJ1-1; CDR3 protein: CASSLSEGLPFGAFF
V gene: TRBV20-1; J gene: TRBJ2-5; CDR3 protein: CSAGRGRDQETQYF
V gene: TRBV15; J gene: TRBJ1-1; CDR3 protein: CATSSERGGDTEAFF
V gene: TRBV28; J gene: TRBJ2-4; CDR3 protein: CASSMGLGTEKYF
V gene: TRBV29-1; J gene: TRBJ2-2; CDR3 protein: CSARQNTGELFF
V gene: TRBV7-9; J gene: TRBJ1-1; CDR3 protein: CASSLVFGDGAFF
V gene: TRBV20-1; J gene: TRBJ2-3; CDR3 protein: CSAAPPGLNTDTQYF
V gene: TRBV25-1; J gene: TRBJ1-1; CDR3 protein: CASSEFSAGVNTEAFF
V gene: TRBV14; J gene: TRBJ2-7; CDR3 protein: CASSQDWGSHYEQYF
V gene: TRBV4-1; J gene: TRBJ2-2; CDR3 protein: CASSQAQANTGELFF
V gene: TRBV4-3; J gene: TRBJ2-1; CDR3 protein: CASSAGQTDYNEQFF
V gene: TRBV5-1; J gene: TRBJ2-7; CDR3 protein: CASSLTSQGAGEQYF
V gene: TRBV27; J gene: TRBJ2-1; CDR3 protein: CASSLIAGKASYNEQFF
V gene: TRBV24-1; J gene: TRBJ2-5; CDR3 protein: CATSDLRAGQETQYF
V gene: TRBV21-1; J gene: TRBJ1-1; CDR3 protein: CASRKDLNTEAFF
V gene: TRBV7-6; J gene: TRBJ1-1; CDR3 protein: CASSLGPDTEAFF
V gene: TRBV29-1; J gene: TRBJ2-7; CDR3 protein: CSVLGGSDSYEQYF
V gene: TRBV4-1; J gene: TRBJ1-5; CDR3 protein: CASSQVGRDQPQHF
V gene: TRBV5-1; J gene: TRBJ1-2; CDR3 protein: CASSEDRGAYGYTF
V gene: TRBV29-1; J gene: TRBJ2-7; CDR3 protein: CSVEDLDRDLEQYF
V gene: TRBV5-5; J gene: TRBJ2-7; CDR3 protein: CASSLDGYEQYF
V gene: TRBV19; J gene: TRBJ1-1; CDR3 protein: CASSIWSNPDTEAFF
V gene: TRBV19; J gene: TRBJ2-7; CDR3 protein: CASSYQGNEQYF
V gene: TRBV7-2; J gene: TRBJ2-1; CDR3 protein: CASSFMSSGYNEQFF